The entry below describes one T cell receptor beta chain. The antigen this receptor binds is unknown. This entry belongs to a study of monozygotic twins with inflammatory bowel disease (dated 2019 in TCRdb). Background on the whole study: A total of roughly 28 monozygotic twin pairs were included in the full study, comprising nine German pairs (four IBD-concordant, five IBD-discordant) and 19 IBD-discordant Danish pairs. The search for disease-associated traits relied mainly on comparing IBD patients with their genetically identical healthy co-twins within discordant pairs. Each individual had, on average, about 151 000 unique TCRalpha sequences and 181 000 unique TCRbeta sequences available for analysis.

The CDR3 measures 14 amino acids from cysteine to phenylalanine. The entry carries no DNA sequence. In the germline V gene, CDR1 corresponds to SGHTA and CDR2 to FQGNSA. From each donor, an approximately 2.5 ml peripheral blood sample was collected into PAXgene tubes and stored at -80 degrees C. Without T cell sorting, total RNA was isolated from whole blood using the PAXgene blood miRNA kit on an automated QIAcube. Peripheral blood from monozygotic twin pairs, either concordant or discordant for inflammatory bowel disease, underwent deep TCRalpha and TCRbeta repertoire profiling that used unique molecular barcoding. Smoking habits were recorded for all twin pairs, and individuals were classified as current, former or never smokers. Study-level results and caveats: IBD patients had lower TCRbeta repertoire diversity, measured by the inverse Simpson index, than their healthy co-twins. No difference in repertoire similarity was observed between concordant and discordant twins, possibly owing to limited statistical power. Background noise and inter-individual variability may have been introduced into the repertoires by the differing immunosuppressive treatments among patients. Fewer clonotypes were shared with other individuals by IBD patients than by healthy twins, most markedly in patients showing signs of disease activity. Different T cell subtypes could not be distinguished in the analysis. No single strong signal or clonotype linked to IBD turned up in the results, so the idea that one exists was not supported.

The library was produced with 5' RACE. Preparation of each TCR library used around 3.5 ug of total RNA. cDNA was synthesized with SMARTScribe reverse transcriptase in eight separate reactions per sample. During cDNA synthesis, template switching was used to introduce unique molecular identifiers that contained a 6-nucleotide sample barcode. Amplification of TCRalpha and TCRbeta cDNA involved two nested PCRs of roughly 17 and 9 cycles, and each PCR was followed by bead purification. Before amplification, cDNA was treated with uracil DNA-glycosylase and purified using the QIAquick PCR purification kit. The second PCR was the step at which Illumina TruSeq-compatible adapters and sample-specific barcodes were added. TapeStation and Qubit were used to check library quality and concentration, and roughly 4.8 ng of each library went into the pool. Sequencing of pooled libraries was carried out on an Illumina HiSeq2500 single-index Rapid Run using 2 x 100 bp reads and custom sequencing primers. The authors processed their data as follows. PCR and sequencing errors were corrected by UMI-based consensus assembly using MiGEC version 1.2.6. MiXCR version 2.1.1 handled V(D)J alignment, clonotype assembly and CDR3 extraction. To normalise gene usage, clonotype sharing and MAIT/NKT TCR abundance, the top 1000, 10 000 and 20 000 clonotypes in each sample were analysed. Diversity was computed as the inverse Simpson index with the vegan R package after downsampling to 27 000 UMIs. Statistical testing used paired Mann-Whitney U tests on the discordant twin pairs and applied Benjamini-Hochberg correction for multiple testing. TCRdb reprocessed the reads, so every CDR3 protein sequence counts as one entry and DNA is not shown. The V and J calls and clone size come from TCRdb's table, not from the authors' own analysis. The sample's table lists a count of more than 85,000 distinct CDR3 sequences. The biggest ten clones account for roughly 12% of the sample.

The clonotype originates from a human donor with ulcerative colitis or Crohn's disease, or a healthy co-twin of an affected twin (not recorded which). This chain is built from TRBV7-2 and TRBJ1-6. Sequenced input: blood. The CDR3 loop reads CASSFRGNNSPLHF. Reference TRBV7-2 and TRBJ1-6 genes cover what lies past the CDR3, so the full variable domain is GAGVSQSPSNKVTEKGKDVELRCDPISGHTALYWYRQSLGQGLEFLIYFQGNSAPDKSGLPSDRFSAERTGGSVSTLTIQRTQQEDSAVYLCASSFRGNNSPLHFGNGTRLTVT.